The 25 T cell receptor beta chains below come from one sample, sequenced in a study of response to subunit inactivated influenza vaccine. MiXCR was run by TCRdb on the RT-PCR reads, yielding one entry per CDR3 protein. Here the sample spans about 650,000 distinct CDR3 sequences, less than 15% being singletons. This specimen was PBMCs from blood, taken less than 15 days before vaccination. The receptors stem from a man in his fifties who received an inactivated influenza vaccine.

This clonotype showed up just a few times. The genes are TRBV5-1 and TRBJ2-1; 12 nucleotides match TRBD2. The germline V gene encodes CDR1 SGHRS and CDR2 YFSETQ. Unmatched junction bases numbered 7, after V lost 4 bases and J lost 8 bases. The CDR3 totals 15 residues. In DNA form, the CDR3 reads TGCGCCAGCAGCATCCCTAGCGGGGGGGCACATGAGCAGTTCTTC. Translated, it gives CASSIPSGGAHEQFF. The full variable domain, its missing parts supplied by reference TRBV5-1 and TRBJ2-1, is KAGVTQTPRYLIKTRGQQVTLSCSPISGHRSVSWYQQTPGQGLQFLFEYFSETQRNKGNFPGRFSGRQFSNSRSEMNVSTLELGDSALYLCASSIPSGGAHEQFFGPGTRLTVL.

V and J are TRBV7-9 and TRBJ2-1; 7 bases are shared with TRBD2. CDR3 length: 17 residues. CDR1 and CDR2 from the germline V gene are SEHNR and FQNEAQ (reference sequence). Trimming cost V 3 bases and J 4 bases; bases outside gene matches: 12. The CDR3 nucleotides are TGTGCCAGCAGCTTGGGAGCCCGACTAGCTCAGTACAATGAGCAGTTCTTC. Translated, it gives CASSLGARLAQYNEQFF.

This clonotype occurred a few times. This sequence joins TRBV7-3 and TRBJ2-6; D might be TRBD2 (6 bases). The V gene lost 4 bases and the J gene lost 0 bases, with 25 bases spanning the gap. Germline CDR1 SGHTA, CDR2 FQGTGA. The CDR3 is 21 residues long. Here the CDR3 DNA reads TGTGCCAGCAGCTCTAATCCCCCGTGGCGGGACTTCCTCTCTGGGGCCAACGTCCTGACTTTC. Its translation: CASSSNPPWRDFLSGANVLTF.

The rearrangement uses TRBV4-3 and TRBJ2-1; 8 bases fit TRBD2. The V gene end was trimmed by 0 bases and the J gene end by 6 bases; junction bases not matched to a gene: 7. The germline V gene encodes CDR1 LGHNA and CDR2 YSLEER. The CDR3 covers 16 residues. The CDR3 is CASSQEVRRGANEQFF. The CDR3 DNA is TGCGCCAGCAGCCAAGAAGTCCGGCGGGGGGCCAATGAGCAGTTCTTC.

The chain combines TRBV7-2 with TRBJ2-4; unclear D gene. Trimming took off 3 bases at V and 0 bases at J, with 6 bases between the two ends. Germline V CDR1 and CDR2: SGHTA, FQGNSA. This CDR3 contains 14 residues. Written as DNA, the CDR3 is TGTGCCAGCAGCTTCTCAGTAGCCAAAAACATTCAGTACTTC. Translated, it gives CASSFSVAKNIQYF.

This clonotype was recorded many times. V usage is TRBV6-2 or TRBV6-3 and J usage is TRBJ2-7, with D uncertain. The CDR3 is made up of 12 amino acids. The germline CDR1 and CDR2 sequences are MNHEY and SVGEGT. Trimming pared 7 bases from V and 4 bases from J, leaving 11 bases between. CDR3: CASTSLGYEQYF. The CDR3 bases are TGTGCCAGCACCTCCTTAGGTTACGAGCAGTACTTC.

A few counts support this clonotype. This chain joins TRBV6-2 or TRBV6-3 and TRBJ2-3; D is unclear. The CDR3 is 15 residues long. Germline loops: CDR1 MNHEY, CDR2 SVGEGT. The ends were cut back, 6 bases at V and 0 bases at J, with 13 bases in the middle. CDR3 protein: CASSFNRGSTDTQYF. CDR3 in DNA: TGTGCCAGCAGCTTTAACAGAGGAAGCACAGATACGCAGTATTTT.

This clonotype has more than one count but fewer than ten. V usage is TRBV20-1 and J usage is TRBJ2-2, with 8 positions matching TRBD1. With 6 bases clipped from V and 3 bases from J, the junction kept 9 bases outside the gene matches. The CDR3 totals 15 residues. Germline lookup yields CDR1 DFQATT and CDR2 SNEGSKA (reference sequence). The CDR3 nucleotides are TGCAGTGCCAGGGGTGACAGGGGCGACACCGGGGAGCTGTTTTTT. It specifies CSARGDRGDTGELFF.

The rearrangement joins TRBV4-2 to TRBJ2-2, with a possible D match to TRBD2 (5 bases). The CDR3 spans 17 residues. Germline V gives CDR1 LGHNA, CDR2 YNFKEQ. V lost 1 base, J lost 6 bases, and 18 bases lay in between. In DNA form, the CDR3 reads TGTGCCAGCAGCCAAGGCGGCGGACTCGGGTTCTCCGGGGAGCTGTTTTTT. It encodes CASSQGGGLGFSGELFF.

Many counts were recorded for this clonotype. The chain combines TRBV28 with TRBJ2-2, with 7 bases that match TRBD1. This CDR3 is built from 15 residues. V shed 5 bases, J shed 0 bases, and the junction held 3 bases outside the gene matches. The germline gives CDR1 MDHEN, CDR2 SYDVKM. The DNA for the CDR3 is TGTGCCAGCAGTACCGGGACAGCGAACACCGGGGAGCTGTTTTTT. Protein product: CASSTGTANTGELFF.

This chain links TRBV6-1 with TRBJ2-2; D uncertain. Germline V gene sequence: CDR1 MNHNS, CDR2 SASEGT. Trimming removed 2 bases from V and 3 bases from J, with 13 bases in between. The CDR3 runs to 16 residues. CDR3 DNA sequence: TGTGCCAGCAGTGAAATGTTAGTTGGGGACACCGGGGAGCTGTTTTTT. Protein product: CASSEMLVGDTGELFF.

The CDR3 DNA is TGTGCCAGCAGCAGGGGGGTATCCGTCTCTGGAAACACCATATATTTT. Amino acids: CASSRGVSVSGNTIYF. The chain couples TRBV12-3 or TRBV12-4 to TRBJ1-3, with 7 bases that match TRBD1. The CDR3 spans 16 residues. V lost 6 bases and J lost 0; bases outside the gene matches: 8.

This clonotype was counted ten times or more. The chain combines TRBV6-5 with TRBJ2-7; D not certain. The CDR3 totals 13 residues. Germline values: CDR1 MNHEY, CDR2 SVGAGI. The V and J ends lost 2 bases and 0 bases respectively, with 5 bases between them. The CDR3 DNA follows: TGTGCCAGCAGTTACGGGTTCTCCTACGAGCAGTACTTC. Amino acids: CASSYGFSYEQYF.

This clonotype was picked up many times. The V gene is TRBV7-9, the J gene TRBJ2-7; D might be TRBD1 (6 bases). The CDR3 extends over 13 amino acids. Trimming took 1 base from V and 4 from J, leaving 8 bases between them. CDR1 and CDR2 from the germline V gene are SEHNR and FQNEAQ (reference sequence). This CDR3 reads CASSLGRGYEQYF. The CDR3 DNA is TGTGCCAGCAGCTTAGGCAGGGGATACGAGCAGTACTTC.

The CDR3: CSALPGDFNSPLHF. CDR3 sequence (DNA): TGCAGTGCCCTTCCGGGTGACTTTAATTCACCCCTCCACTTT. The V and J genes are TRBV20-1 and TRBJ1-6; no definite D call. The V gene lost 6 bases and the J gene lost 6 bases, with 15 bases spanning the gap. The germline V gene has CDR1 DFQATT and CDR2 SNEGSKA (reference sequence). CDR3 length: 14 residues.

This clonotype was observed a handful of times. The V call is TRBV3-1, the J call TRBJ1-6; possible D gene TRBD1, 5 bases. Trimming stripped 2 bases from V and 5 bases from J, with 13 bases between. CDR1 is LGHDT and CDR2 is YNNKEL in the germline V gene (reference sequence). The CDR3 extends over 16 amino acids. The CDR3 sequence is CASSQRGTAHNSPLHF. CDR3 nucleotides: TGTGCCAGCAGCCAAAGAGGGACGGCCCATAATTCACCCCTCCACTTT.

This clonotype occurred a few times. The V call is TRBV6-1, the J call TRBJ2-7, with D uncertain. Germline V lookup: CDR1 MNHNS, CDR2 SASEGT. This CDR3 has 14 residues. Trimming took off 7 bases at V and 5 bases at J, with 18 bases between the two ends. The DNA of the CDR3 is TGTGCCAGCATCGACCCTTCGTGGACCGACGAGCAGTACTTC. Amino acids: CASIDPSWTDEQYF.

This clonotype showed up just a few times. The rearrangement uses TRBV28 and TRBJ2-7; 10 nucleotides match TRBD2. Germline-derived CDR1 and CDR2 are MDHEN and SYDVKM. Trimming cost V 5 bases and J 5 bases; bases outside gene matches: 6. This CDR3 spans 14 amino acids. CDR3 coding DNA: TGTGCCAGCAGTCGACTAGCGGGCCAAAACGAGCAGTACTTC. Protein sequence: CASSRLAGQNEQYF.

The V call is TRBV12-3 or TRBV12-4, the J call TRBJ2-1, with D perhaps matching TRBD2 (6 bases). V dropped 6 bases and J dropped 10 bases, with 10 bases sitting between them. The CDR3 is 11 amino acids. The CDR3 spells CASREGGEQFF. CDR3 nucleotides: TGTGCCAGCAGGGAGGGTGGGGAGCAGTTCTTC.

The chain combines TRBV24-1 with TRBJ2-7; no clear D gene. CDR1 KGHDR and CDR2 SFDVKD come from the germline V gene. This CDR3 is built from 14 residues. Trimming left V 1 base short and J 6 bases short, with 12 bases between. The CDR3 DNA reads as TGTGCCACCAGTGATTTCAGGCAGGCAAGCGAGCAGTACTTC. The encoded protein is CATSDFRQASEQYF.

CDR3 nucleotide sequence: TGCAGTGCTAGAGATCAGGGGACAATCAGTCAGCCCCAGCATTTT. This encodes CSARDQGTISQPQHF. The chain joins TRBV20-1 to TRBJ1-5; possibly TRBD1 for D (6 bases). Germline V gene sequence: CDR1 DFQATT, CDR2 SNEGSKA (reference sequence). The CDR3 is made up of 15 amino acids. V was trimmed by 0 bases and J by 6 bases, leaving 15 bases between them.

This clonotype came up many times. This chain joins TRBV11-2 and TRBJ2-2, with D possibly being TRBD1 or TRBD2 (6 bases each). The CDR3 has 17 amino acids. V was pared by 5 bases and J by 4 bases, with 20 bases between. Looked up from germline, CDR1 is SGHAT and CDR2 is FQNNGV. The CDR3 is CASSAYREVSFTGELFF. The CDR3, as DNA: TGTGCCAGCAGCGCTTACAGGGAGGTGTCTTTCACCGGGGAGCTGTTTTTT. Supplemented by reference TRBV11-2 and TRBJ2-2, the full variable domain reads EAGVAQSPRYKIIEKRQSVAFWCNPISGHATLYWYQQILGQGPKLLIQFQNNGVVDDSQLPKDRFSAERLKGVDSTLKIQPAKLEDSAVYLCASSAYREVSFTGELFFGEGSRLTVL.

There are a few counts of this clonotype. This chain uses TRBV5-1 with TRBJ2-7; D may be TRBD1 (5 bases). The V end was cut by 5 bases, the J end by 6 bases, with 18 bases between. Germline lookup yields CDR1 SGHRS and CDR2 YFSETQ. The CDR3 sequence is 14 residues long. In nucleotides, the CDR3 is TGCGCCAGCAGACGGAGCAGGGAAAAGAGCGAGCAGTACTTC. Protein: CASRRSREKSEQYF.

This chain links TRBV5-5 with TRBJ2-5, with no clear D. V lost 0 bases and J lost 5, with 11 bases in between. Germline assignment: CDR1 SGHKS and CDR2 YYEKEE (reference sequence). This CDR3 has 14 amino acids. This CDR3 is CASSLGPAPETQYF. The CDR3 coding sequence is TGTGCCAGCAGCTTGGGGCCCGCCCCGGAGACCCAGTACTTC.

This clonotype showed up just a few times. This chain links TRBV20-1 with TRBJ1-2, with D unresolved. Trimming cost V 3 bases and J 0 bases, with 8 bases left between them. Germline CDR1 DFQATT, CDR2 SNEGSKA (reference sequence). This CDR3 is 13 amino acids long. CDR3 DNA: TGCAGTGCTAGTCAAGAGACTAACTATGGCTACACCTTC. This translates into CSASQETNYGYTF.